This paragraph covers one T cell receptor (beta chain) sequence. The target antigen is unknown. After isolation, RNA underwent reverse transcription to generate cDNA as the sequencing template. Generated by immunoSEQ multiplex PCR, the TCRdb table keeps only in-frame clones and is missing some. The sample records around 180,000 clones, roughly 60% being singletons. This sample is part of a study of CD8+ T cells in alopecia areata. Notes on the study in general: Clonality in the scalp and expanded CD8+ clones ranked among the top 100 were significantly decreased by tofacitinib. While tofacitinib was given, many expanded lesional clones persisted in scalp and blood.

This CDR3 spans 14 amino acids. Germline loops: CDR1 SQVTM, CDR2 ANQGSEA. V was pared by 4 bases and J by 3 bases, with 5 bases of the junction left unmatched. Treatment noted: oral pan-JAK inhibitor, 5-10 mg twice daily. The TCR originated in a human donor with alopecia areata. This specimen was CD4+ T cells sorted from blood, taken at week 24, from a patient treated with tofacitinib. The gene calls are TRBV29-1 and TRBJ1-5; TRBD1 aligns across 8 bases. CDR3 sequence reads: CSVALQGANQPQHF. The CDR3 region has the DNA TGCAGCGTTGCCCTGCAGGGGGCCAATCAGCCCCAGCATTTT.